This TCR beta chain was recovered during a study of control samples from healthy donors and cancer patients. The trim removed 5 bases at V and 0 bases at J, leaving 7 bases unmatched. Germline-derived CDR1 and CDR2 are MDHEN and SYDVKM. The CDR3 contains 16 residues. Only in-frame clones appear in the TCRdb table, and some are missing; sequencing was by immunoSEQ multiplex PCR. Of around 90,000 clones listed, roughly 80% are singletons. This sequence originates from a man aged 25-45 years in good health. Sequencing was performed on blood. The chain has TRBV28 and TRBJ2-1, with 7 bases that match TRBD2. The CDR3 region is CASSRQPGGSYNEQFF. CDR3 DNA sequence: TGTGCCAGCAGTAGACAACCGGGGGGCTCCTACAATGAGCAGTTCTTC. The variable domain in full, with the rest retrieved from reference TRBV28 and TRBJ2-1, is DVKVTQSSRYLVKRTGEKVFLECVQDMDHENMFWYRQDPGLGLRLIYFSYDVKMKEKGDIPEGYSVSREKKERFSLILESASTNQTSMYLCASSRQPGGSYNEQFFGPGTRLTVL.